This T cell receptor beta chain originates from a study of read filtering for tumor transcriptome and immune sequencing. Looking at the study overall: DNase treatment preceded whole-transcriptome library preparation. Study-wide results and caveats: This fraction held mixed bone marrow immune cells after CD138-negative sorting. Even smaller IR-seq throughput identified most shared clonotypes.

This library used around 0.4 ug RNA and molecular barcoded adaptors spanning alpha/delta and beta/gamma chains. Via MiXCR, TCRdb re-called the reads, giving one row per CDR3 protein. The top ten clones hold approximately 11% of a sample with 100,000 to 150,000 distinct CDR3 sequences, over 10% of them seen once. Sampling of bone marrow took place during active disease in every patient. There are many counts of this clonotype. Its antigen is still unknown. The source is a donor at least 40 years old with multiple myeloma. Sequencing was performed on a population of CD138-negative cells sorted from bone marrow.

DNA for the CDR3: TGTGCCAGCAGCTGGGGACGGCTGAATGAGCAGTTCTTC. Translating it yields CASSWGRLNEQFF. The V and J genes are TRBV7-2 and TRBJ2-1, with D perhaps given as TRBD1 or TRBD2 (5 bases each). The CDR3 runs to 13 residues. The germline V and J ends were trimmed by 4 bases and 7 bases, with 11 bases remaining between them. The germline gives CDR1 SGHTA, CDR2 FQGNSA.